A single sample is the source of the 29 T cell receptor beta chains below, sequenced in a study of T cells in Graves' hyperthyroidism and ophthalmopathy. Authors of the study amplified TCR beta CDR3 regions from RNA transcripts. An initial round of RT-PCR targeting the TCR CDR3 relied on the HTBI primer set. One entry per CDR3 protein, called by TCRdb with MiXCR from the multiplex PCR reads. This sample has hundreds of thousands of distinct CDR3 sequences; roughly 25% occur once, and the top ten carry around four fifths. Sequencing input: blood. The receptor source for this set is a man aged 45-60 years with Graves' hyperthyroidism.

V gene TRBV5-1 combines with J gene TRBJ2-7, with a tentative D call TRBD2 (6 bases). Per germline, CDR1 SGHRS and CDR2 YFSETQ. V lost 4 bases and J 8 bases, leaving 16 bases between the germline ends. This CDR3 region has 13 residues. The CDR3, as DNA: TGCGCCAGCAGCACTAATTATGGCGGGAAGCAGTACTTC. Translating gives CASSTNYGGKQYF.

This clonotype was counted a few times. CDR3 DNA: TGCAGTGCTATGTCTAGCATCTCCTCCTACAATGAGCAGTTCTTC. Protein sequence: CSAMSSISSYNEQFF. The chain combines TRBV20-1 with TRBJ2-1; D might be TRBD2 (5 bases). The CDR3 is 15 amino acids. Looked up from germline, CDR1 is DFQATT and CDR2 is SNEGSKA (reference sequence). V was clipped by 4 bases and J by 0 bases, with 13 bases between them.

This clonotype was picked up a small number of times. V gene TRBV12-3 or TRBV12-4 combines with J gene TRBJ1-2; TRBD1 might be the D (6 bases). V lost 4 bases and J 7 bases, leaving 16 bases between the germline ends. The CDR3 consists of 14 residues. In DNA form, the CDR3 reads TGTGCCAGCAGTTCACTCATAACAGGGATTGGCTACACCTTC. This encodes CASSSLITGIGYTF.

This clonotype was counted only a few times. This chain connects TRBV6-5 to TRBJ2-3, with D possibly matching TRBD1 (6 bases). The germline V and J ends were trimmed by 0 bases and 2 bases, with 12 bases remaining between them. The CDR3 loop spans 16 amino acids. Germline V lookup: CDR1 MNHEY, CDR2 SVGAGI. The CDR3 nucleotides are TGTGCCAGCAGTTACTCGAAGGCAGGGGCCACAGATACGCAGTATTTT. Translated: CASSYSKAGATDTQYF.

This clonotype was picked up many times. The chain couples TRBV12-3 or TRBV12-4 to TRBJ2-3; 7 bases are shared with TRBD2. The V and J ends lost 5 bases and 2 bases, in that order; junction bases with no gene match: 10. This CDR3 contains 16 residues. CDR3 DNA: TGTGCCAGCAGTGCACTAGCGAGGGCTTTCACAGATACGCAGTATTTT. Translated: CASSALARAFTDTQYF.

The chain joins TRBV12-5 to TRBJ2-1; D ambiguous. This CDR3 has 13 residues. CDR1 LGHNT and CDR2 FRNRAP come from the germline V gene. V was cut by 3 bases and J by 4 bases, with 7 bases left in between. The CDR3 sequence is CASGFRVYNEQFF. DNA for the CDR3: TGTGCTAGTGGTTTTCGAGTGTACAATGAGCAGTTCTTC.

The gene calls are TRBV12-3 or TRBV12-4 and TRBJ1-1, with D maybe TRBD1 (5 bases). V was trimmed by 5 bases and J by 2 bases, leaving 15 bases between them. The CDR3 covers 15 residues. The CDR3 coding sequence is TGTGCCAGCAGTAGGGGAAGGCAGGCTAACACTGAAGCTTTCTTT. Encoded protein: CASSRGRQANTEAFF.

V and J are TRBV4-1 and TRBJ2-3; unclear D gene. Germline V lookup: CDR1 MGHRA, CDR2 YSYEKL. The CDR3 has 13 residues. V lost 2 bases to trimming and J lost 6 bases, with 9 bases between them. This CDR3 reads CASSQFGPDTQYF. The CDR3 nucleotides read TGCGCCAGCAGCCAATTCGGTCCCGATACGCAGTATTTT.

This clonotype was detected a few times. This sequence joins TRBV6-1 and TRBJ1-3; D gene uncertain. The CDR3 is 15 residues long. V shed 6 bases and J shed 0 bases, with 12 bases lying between them. Per the germline V gene, CDR1 is MNHNS and CDR2 is SASEGT. The CDR3 DNA reads as TGTGCCAGCAGGTCCGCGCACCTCTCTGGAAACACCATATATTTT. Translation gives CASRSAHLSGNTIYF.

As for this clonotype: This could be a read error, since a much larger clone is one nucleotide away. The CDR3 here is CASSQIGTSYERYF. The CDR3 region has the DNA TGTGCCAGCAGCCAGATCGGGACTAGCTACGAGCGGTACTTC. The chain has TRBV3-1 and TRBJ2-7, with TRBD2 matching 9 bases. The CDR3 totals 14 residues. Germline-derived CDR1 and CDR2 are LGHDT and YNNKEL (reference sequence).

The chain joins TRBV2 to TRBJ1-1, with TRBD1 identical over 7 bases. The CDR3 runs 15 residues. After removal of 8 bases from V and 0 bases from J, the junction contained 9 bases not matched to a gene. Germline V gives CDR1 SNHLY, CDR2 FYNNEI. For the CDR3, the DNA is TGTGCCAGCTCTCATGCGACAGGGCTGAACACTGAAGCTTTCTTT. It is translated as CASSHATGLNTEAFF.

In this sample, this clonotype turned up many times. The chain carries TRBV27 and TRBJ2-3, with a weak D call TRBD2 (5 bases). The CDR3 contains 15 residues. Per germline, CDR1 MNHEY and CDR2 SMNVEV (reference sequence). Trimming shortened V by 6 bases and J by 2 bases, and 15 bases separated the two germline ends. Here the CDR3 reads CASSSKSGPTDTQYF. For the CDR3, the DNA is TGTGCCAGCAGCTCCAAGAGCGGTCCCACAGATACGCAGTATTTT.

This clonotype appeared many times. The V call is TRBV28, the J call TRBJ2-7, with D unresolved. The length of the CDR3 is 15 residues. Trimming stripped 3 bases from V and 0 bases from J, with 12 bases between. Germline V gene sequence: CDR1 MDHEN, CDR2 SYDVKM. Here the CDR3 DNA reads TGTGCCAGCAGTTTTCTAGGACCACACTCCTACGAGCAGTACTTC. Amino acids: CASSFLGPHSYEQYF. The full variable domain, completed using reference TRBV28 and TRBJ2-7, is DVKVTQSSRYLVKRTGEKVFLECVQDMDHENMFWYRQDPGLGLRLIYFSYDVKMKEKGDIPEGYSVSREKKERFSLILESASTNQTSMYLCASSFLGPHSYEQYFGPGTRLTVT.

This clonotype was recorded once. The rearrangement joins TRBV6-1 to TRBJ2-1; 13 bases fit TRBD2. CDR3 size: 17 residues. V trimming: 0 bases; J trimming: 4 bases; junction bases outside the gene matches: 3. Germline CDR1 and CDR2: MNHNS and SASEGT. This CDR3 reads CASSEAWTSGSYNEQFF. CDR3 nucleotide sequence: TGTGCCAGCAGTGAAGCTTGGACTAGCGGGAGTTACAATGAGCAGTTCTTC.

This clonotype was picked up a small number of times. The chain carries TRBV20-1 and TRBJ2-1, with D unresolved. In germline, CDR1 is DFQATT, CDR2 SNEGSKA (reference sequence). The CDR3 extends over 11 amino acids. Trimming shortened V by 2 bases and J by 7 bases, and 6 bases separated the two germline ends. CDR3 sequence (DNA): TGCAGTGCTAGACACTCAAATGAGCAGTTCTTC. This translates into CSARHSNEQFF.

The gene calls are TRBV5-1 and TRBJ2-3; D is possibly TRBD2 (5 bases). From germline, CDR1 is SGHRS and CDR2 YFSETQ. V lost 3 bases and J lost 2, with 10 bases in between. CDR3 length equals 14 residues. As DNA, the CDR3 is TGCGCCAGCAGCTCCGGACTCGACACAGATACGCAGTATTTT. It specifies CASSSGLDTDTQYF.

The chain uses TRBV6-5 and TRBJ2-3; no definite D call. With 2 bases removed from V and 2 bases from J, the gap between germline ends came to 11 bases. This CDR3 is built from 15 residues. CDR1 and CDR2 (germline): MNHEY, SVGAGI. The CDR3 nucleotides read TGTGCCAGCAGTTACGCCCCTGTGGACACAGATACGCAGTATTTT. It codes for CASSYAPVDTDTQYF.

This clonotype occurred a few times. The chain carries TRBV24-1 and TRBJ2-1; 7 nucleotides agree with TRBD1. J gave up 14 bases and V 1 base, and 7 bases lay outside the gene matches. CDR3 length: 13 amino acids. Germline V gene lookup returns CDR1 KGHDR and CDR2 SFDVKD. Here the CDR3 DNA reads TGTGCCACCAGTGATTTCTTGGCCCAGGGGGAGTTCTTC. It is translated as CATSDFLAQGEFF.

V usage is TRBV27 and J usage is TRBJ2-3; D gene unclear. The CDR3 totals 10 residues. Germline V gene lookup returns CDR1 MNHEY and CDR2 SMNVEV (reference sequence). Deletions cut 6 bases from V and 3 bases from J, with 1 base between. CDR3 nucleotides: TGTGCCAGCAGGACAGATACGCAGTATTTT. This codes for CASRTDTQYF.

The chain couples TRBV3-1 to TRBJ2-5; D is unresolved. Trimming pared 3 bases from V and 1 base from J, leaving 6 bases between. This CDR3 is built from 13 residues. The germline CDR1 and CDR2 sequences are LGHDT and YNNKEL (reference sequence). The CDR3 bases are TGTGCCAGCAGCCATGTAGCCCAAGAGACCCAGTACTTC. Amino acid sequence: CASSHVAQETQYF.

The table lists this clonotype with many counts. CDR3 nucleotide sequence: TGTGCCAGCAGCCCTGCTTGGGGGAGCTCCTACGAGCAGTACTTC. It is translated as CASSPAWGSSYEQYF. The gene calls are TRBV11-2 and TRBJ2-7; D assignment may be TRBD1 or TRBD2 (5 bases each). The CDR3 spans 15 residues. Germline V gene data show CDR1 as SGHAT and CDR2 as FQNNGV. Trimming shortened V by 5 bases and J by 0 bases, and 14 bases separated the two germline ends.

CDR3 in DNA: TGTGCCAGCACCCTTGAGGAGGGGAATTCACCCCTCCACTTT. As protein: CASTLEEGNSPLHF. This chain uses TRBV11-3 with TRBJ1-6; TRBD1 might be the D (5 bases). Trimming left V 7 bases short and J 7 bases short, with 14 bases between. This CDR3 has 14 amino acids. CDR1 SGHNT and CDR2 YENEEA come from the germline V gene.

This rearrangement joins TRBV6-5 to TRBJ2-2, with 11 bases lining up with TRBD2. This CDR3 comprises 16 residues. Germline CDR1 MNHEY, CDR2 SVGAGI. The J segment lost 4 bases and the V segment lost 2 bases, leaving 3 bases of the junction unmatched. For the CDR3, the DNA is TGTGCCAGCAGTTACGGACTAGCGGGCATCACCGGGGAGCTGTTTTTT. It is translated as CASSYGLAGITGELFF.

Comments on this clonotype: With a much larger clone just one base away, this may be a read error. V is TRBV30 and J is TRBJ2-7, with a possible D match to TRBD2 (5 bases). Germline assignment: CDR1 GTSNPN and CDR2 SVGIG (reference sequence). The CDR3 sequence is 15 residues long. V was pared by 8 bases and J by 5 bases, with 25 bases between. The CDR3 DNA sequence: TGTGCCCGGACTTCTAGAGGGAAACTTTATAACGAGCAGTACTTC. This encodes CARTSRGKLYNEQYF.

Only a few counts were recorded for this clonotype. The chain combines TRBV7-9 with TRBJ2-1; 8 nucleotides align to TRBD2. Trimming at V came to 8 bases and at J to 15 bases, leaving 15 bases not matched to a gene. Germline V gene data show CDR1 as SEHNR and CDR2 as FQNEAQ (reference sequence). CDR3 length: 13 residues. The CDR3 DNA sequence: TGTGCCAGCTTGGGGGGGACCGGGACTAGTCCGTTCTTC. Protein: CASLGGTGTSPFF. Full variable domain (rest looked up from reference TRBV7-9 and TRBJ2-1): DTGVSQNPRHKITKRGQNVTFRCDPISEHNRLYWYRQTLGQGPEFLTYFQNEAQLEKSRLLSDRFSAERPKGSFSTLEIQRTEQGDSAMYLCASLGGTGTSPFFGPGTRLTVL.

This clonotype was detected many times. V and J are TRBV3-1 and TRBJ2-1; 11 bases match TRBD2. This CDR3 region has 17 residues. The germline V gene encodes CDR1 LGHDT and CDR2 YNNKEL (reference sequence). With 4 bases clipped from V and 4 bases from J, the junction kept 9 bases outside the gene matches. The CDR3 protein is CASSPTGLAEKYNEQFF. As DNA, the CDR3 is TGTGCCAGCAGCCCCACGGGACTAGCGGAGAAGTACAATGAGCAGTTCTTC.

The chain employs TRBV5-1 and TRBJ2-7; TRBD1 might be the D (5 bases). CDR1 and CDR2 (germline): SGHRS, YFSETQ. The V and J ends lost 5 bases and 2 bases respectively, with 17 bases between them. The CDR3 covers 15 residues. CDR3 coding DNA: TGCGCCAGCAGGGGTTGGCGGACAACCACCTACGAGCAGTACTTC. It yields the protein CASRGWRTTTYEQYF.

The chain carries TRBV4-1 and TRBJ2-3, with D unclear. This CDR3 region has 17 residues. Germline-derived CDR1 and CDR2 are MGHRA and YSYEKL. Trimming pared 0 bases from V and 0 bases from J, leaving 13 bases between. Written as DNA, the CDR3 is TGCGCCAGCAGCCAAGATAGTGGCGGCTCTAGCACAGATACGCAGTATTTT. This encodes CASSQDSGGSSTDTQYF.

This clonotype was picked up many times. V and J are TRBV20-1 and TRBJ2-7, with TRBD2 identical over 9 bases. Germline V lookup: CDR1 DFQATT, CDR2 SNEGSKA (reference sequence). After removal of 3 bases from V and 2 bases from J, the junction contained 5 bases not matched to a gene. The CDR3 spans 14 residues. The chain's CDR3 is CSASQLAGTYEQYF. CDR3 coding DNA: TGCAGTGCTAGTCAACTAGCGGGCACCTACGAGCAGTACTTC.